This TCR beta chain was captured by sequencing in a study of blood T cell repertoires in COVID-19. The junction had 15 bases not matched to a gene; V was cut back by 5 bases and J by 1 base. Germline V CDR1 and CDR2: LNHDA, SQIVND (reference sequence). This CDR3 is 18 amino acids long. Generated by immunoSEQ multiplex PCR, the TCRdb table keeps only in-frame clones and is missing some. This sample has about 98,000 clones, with around 72% found just once. The sequencing sample was made of peripheral blood. The chain links TRBV19 to TRBJ2-7; 9 nucleotides agree with TRBD2. The TCR comes from a man aged 70 or older with acute or convalescent COVID-19. CDR3 sequence: CASSPENQGLAYSYEQYF. The CDR3 DNA sequence: TGTGCCAGTAGTCCGGAAAACCAAGGACTAGCGTATTCCTACGAGCAGTACTTC.